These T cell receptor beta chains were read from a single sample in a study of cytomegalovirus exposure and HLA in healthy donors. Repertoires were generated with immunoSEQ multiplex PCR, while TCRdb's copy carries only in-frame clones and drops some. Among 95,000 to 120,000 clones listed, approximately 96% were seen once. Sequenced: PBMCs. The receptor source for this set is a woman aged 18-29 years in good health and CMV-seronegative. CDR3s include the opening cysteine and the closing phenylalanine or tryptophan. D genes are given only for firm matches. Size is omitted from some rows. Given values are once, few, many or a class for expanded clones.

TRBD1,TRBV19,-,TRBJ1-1,TGTGCCAGTAGGACCGGGACAGATAACACTGAAGCTTTCTTT,CASRTGTDNTEAFF
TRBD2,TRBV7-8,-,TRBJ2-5,TGTGCCAGCAGCTACAGCGGGGGGGTCCAAGAGACCCAGTACTTC,CASSYSGGVQETQYF
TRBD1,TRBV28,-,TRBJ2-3,TGTGCCAGCAGGGGGACAGTATTCTACACAGATACGCAGTATTTT,CASRGTVFYTDTQYF
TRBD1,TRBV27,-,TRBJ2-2,TGTGCCAGCAGTTTAACTAGGACAGGGGCCACCGGGGAGCTGTTTTTT,CASSLTRTGATGELFF
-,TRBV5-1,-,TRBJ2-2,TGCGCCAGCAGTCTGGAGTACACCGGGGAGCTGTTTTTT,CASSLEYTGELFF
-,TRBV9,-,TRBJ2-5,TGTGCCAGCAGCGTGGGGCCGCAGATCGAAGAGACCCAGTACTTC,CASSVGPQIEETQYF
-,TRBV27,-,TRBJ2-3,TGTGCCAGCTCCCAGACAGAGGAGCTGCGACATACGCAGTATTTT,CASSQTEELRHTQYF
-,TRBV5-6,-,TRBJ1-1,TGTGCCAGCAGCACCGCGGACATGGAAGCTTTCTTT,CASSTADMEAFF
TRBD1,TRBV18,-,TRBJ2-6,TGTGCCAGCTCACCACTACAGGGGGCAGCAGGTGGGGCCAACGTCCTGACTTTC,CASSPLQGAAGGANVLTF
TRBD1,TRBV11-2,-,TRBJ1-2,TGTGCCAGCAGCCCAGGACAGGGTGGCTATGGCTACACCTTC,CASSPGQGGYGYTF
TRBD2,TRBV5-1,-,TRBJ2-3,TGCGCCAGCAGCTTGGCCGCCGGGGGGGCCTCAGATACGCAGTATTTT,CASSLAAGGASDTQYF
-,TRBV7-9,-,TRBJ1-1,TGTGCCAGCAGCTTAGGGCAGGGTTCGGGCAAGAACACTGAAGCTTTCTTT,CASSLGQGSGKNTEAFF
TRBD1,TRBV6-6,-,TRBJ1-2,TGTGCCAGCAGCCCCACTTGGGGACAGTATGGCTACACCTTC,CASSPTWGQYGYTF
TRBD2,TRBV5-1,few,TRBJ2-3,TGCGCCAGCAGCCGACAACCTAGCGGTCGCACAGATACGCAGTATTTT,CASSRQPSGRTDTQYF
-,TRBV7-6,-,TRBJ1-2,TGTGCCAGCAGCTTAAAAAGTTGCCAAGTCCTACCCCCTCTCTATGGCTACACCTTC,CASSLKSCQVLPPLYGYTF
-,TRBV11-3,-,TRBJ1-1,TGTGCCAGCAGCTTAGGGTACGGGGAGAACACTGAAGCTTTCTTT,CASSLGYGENTEAFF
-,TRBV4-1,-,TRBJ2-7,TGCGCCAGCAGCCAAGATTCCAGGGGGGTCTCCTACGAGCAGTACTTC,CASSQDSRGVSYEQYF
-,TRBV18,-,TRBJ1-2,TGTGCCAGCTCACCAACGACAGCTCATAACTCTGGCTACACCTTC,CASSPTTAHNSGYTF
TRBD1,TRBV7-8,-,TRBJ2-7,TGTGCCAGCAGCCCACAGGGGTCAAGGTACGAGCAGTACTTC,CASSPQGSRYEQYF
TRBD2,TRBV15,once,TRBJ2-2,TGTGCCACCAGCAGAGAGTTGGGGAGCGGGGGGGCTCCCGGGGAGCTGTTTTTT,CATSRELGSGGAPGELFF
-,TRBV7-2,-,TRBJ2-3,TGTGCCAGCAGCTTTGCTAGCGTGACAGATACGCAGTATTTT,CASSFASVTDTQYF
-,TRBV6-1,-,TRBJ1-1,TGTGCCAGCAGTGAAGCGGAGAGCAAGGCTTTCTTT,CASSEAESKAFF
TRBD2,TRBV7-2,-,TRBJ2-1,TGTGCCAGCAGCATTAGCGGGGTATCCTACAATGAGCAGTTCTTC,CASSISGVSYNEQFF
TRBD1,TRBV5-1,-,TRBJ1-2,TGCGCCAGCAGCGCGATGGGACAGATCTATGGCTACACCTTC,CASSAMGQIYGYTF
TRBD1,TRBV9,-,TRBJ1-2,TGTGCCAGCAGCGGTCCTGAGACAGGGGGCTACACCTTC,CASSGPETGGYTF
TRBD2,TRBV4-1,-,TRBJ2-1,TGCGCCAGCAGCCTAGCGGGGGGGTCGTCATACAAGCAGTTCTTC,CASSLAGGSSYKQFF
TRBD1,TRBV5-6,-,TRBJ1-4,TGTGCCAGCAGTCCAGGGGGTGATAATGAAAAACTGTTTTTT,CASSPGGDNEKLFF
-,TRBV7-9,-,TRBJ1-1,TGTGCCAGCAGCTTCCCCGGGGGAGGTGTCACTGAAGCTTTCTTT,CASSFPGGGVTEAFF
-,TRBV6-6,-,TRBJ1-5,TGTGCCACATCCGACAAAAATAGCAATCAGCCCCAGCATTTT,CATSDKNSNQPQHF
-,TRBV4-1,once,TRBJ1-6,TGCGCCAGCAGTCAGGGGTGGTATTCACCCCTCCACTTT,CASSQGWYSPLHF
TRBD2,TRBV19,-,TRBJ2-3,TGTGCCAGTAGTATAGGAAGAGGGAGGGACACAGATACGCAGTATTTT,CASSIGRGRDTDTQYF
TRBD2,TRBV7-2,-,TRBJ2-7,TGTGCCAGCAGCTTGTCTGGGACTACCCCCTACGAGCAGTACTTC,CASSLSGTTPYEQYF
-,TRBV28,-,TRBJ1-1,TGTGCCAGCAGTTTATTAGGCACTATCTACGGGGACACTGAAGCTTTCTTT,CASSLLGTIYGDTEAFF
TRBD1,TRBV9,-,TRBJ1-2,TGTGCCAGCAGCGGGGGACAGGGGGCGCGAGGTGTAGATGGCTACACCTTC,CASSGGQGARGVDGYTF
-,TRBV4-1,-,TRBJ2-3,TGCGCCAGCAGCCAATTTTCGTCTAGCACAGATACGCAGTATTTT,CASSQFSSSTDTQYF
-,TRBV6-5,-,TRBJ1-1,TGTGCCAGCAGGTTCCGGACAGAGAACACTGAAGCTTTCTTT,CASRFRTENTEAFF
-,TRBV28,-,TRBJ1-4,TGTGCCAGCAGTTTCCGGGAGGGGGGGAAACTGTTTTTT,CASSFREGGKLFF
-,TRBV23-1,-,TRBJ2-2,TGCGCCAGCAGTCAATCTATCACCCGGGGGAACACCGGGGAGCTGTTTTTT,CASSQSITRGNTGELFF
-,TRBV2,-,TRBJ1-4,TGTGCCAGCAGCCTAGACAGACCACCAAATGAAAAACTGTTTTTT,CASSLDRPPNEKLFF
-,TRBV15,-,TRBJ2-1,TGTGCCACCAGCAGAATGGGAGTGTTTATCGATGAGCAGTTCTTC,CATSRMGVFIDEQFF
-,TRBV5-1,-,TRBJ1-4,TGCGCCAGCAGCCCGACTGCAACTAATGAAAAACTGTTTTTT,CASSPTATNEKLFF
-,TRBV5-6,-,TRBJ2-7,TGTGCCAGCAGCCCCAACGGACAGATAACCTACGAGCAGTACTTC,CASSPNGQITYEQYF
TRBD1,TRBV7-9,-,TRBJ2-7,TGTGCCAGCAGCTTAACGACAGGGGTAACCTACGAGCAGTACTTC,CASSLTTGVTYEQYF
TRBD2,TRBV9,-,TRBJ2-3,TGTGCCAGCAGCGTAGGACTAGCGGGGGGGCCCTTGACAGATACGCAGTATTTT,CASSVGLAGGPLTDTQYF
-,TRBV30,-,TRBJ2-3,TGTGCCTGGAGTGTCCAGGTTCTAAGCACAGATACGCAGTATTTT,CAWSVQVLSTDTQYF
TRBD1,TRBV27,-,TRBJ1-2,TGTGCCAGCAGTTTAATGAGTCCGGGACAGGATGGCTACACCTTC,CASSLMSPGQDGYTF
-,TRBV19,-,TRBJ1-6,TGTGCCAGTCAACAGGGAGCCTTCTATAATTCACCCCTCCACTTT,CASQQGAFYNSPLHF
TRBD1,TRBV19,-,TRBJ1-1,TGTGCCAGCTGGGGGACAGGGGGCCGGGGAACTGAAGCTTTCTTT,CASWGTGGRGTEAFF
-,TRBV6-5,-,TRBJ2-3,TGTGCCAGCAGTTACGGACAAGACACAGATACGCAGTATTTT,CASSYGQDTDTQYF
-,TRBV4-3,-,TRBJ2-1,TGCGCCAGCAGCCAAGATTCCATTCCGGGGGAGCAGTTCTTC,CASSQDSIPGEQFF
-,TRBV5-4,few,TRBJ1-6,TGTGCCAGCAGCTTGGGGGGGGGCATGGGGCCCCTCGACTTT,CASSLGGGMGPLDF
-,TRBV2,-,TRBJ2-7,TGTGCCAGCACTTCTTTGGACAGCTCCTACGAGCAGTACTTC,CASTSLDSSYEQYF
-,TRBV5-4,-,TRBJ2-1,TGTGCCAGCAGCTTGGGGGACTTCTCCTACAATGAGCAGTTCTTC,CASSLGDFSYNEQFF
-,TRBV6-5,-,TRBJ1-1,TGTGCCAGCTCAACCCAGGTTGCGATGGAAGCTTTCTTT,CASSTQVAMEAFF